This T cell receptor beta chain was recovered during a study of cytomegalovirus exposure and HLA in healthy donors. Study-level results: Listed as cytomegalovirus-associated were 150 to 200 TCR beta chains. Compared with the roughly 700-donor mean, an Asian-associated ancestry cluster reportedly had fewer N-insertions, according to a later analysis.

The germline CDR1 and CDR2 sequences are SGHAT and FQNNGV. The ends were cut back, 0 bases at V and 4 bases at J, with 15 bases in the middle. This CDR3 is built from 16 residues. 13 Jbeta primers and 60 Vbeta primers were used for the PCR. As handled by the study authors: Approximately 12 million of tens of millions of unique TCR beta chains were shared, per a later count. The protocol was immunoSEQ multiplex PCR, while the TCRdb copy is restricted to in-frame clones and leaves out a portion. V, J and clone size are those of that table, while D and trimming were read from the DNA. The sample records about 280,000 clones, approximately 90% being singletons. Details on this clone: Its antigen remains unidentified.

The sequenced material came from PBMCs. The chain recombines TRBV11-2 with TRBJ1-1; D unresolved. This TCR derives from a woman aged 18-29 years in good health and CMV-seronegative. The CDR3 nucleotides read TGTGCCAGCAGCTTAGATATGAATAAGAGGGCCACTGAAGCTTTCTTT. Translated: CASSLDMNKRATEAFF.